The present T cell receptor (beta chain) was sequenced within a study of cytomegalovirus exposure and HLA in healthy donors. The study ran its PCR with 60 Vbeta and 13 Jbeta primers. Sequenced by immunoSEQ multiplex PCR; TCRdb stores in-frame clones only, minus some. The table includes about 120,000 clones, approximately 80% detected once. About this clone: Its antigen is not identified.

Study conclusions and caveats: A missense DCLRE1C variant was associated with V- and J-gene trimming of TCR beta chains in a later analysis, and an independent cohort replicated the association.

Regarding donors, all were healthy bone marrow donors. The material sequenced was PBMCs. The TCR comes from a female donor in good health and CMV-seropositive.

The CDR3 DNA sequence: TGTGCCAGCAACCCCTGGGGGGGAGGGGCCGGGGAGCTGTTTTTT. As protein: CASNPWGGGAGELFF. The chain recombines TRBV2 with TRBJ2-2; 7 positions agree with TRBD2. The CDR3 contains 15 residues. Germline trimming cut 7 bases from V and 6 bases from J; bases unmatched to any gene: 11. From germline, CDR1 is SNHLY and CDR2 FYNNEI.